Shown below are 26 T cell receptor beta chains from a single sample sequenced in a study of persistence of HIV-infected CD4 T cells. No antigen has been assigned to these receptors. Sequencing used immunoSEQ version 4 in survey mode. TCRdb keeps only in-frame clones here, not all; method: immunoSEQ multiplex PCR. The table has about 21,000 clones, approximately 78% seen once. The stimulus was lysate of CMV-infected fibroblasts, approximately 9.6 ug/mL. Sorting of responding CD4+ T cells relied on upregulated CD40 ligand together with CD69. The material sequenced was CD4+ T cells sorted from PBMCs after roughly 18-hour stimulation, taken from a patient who received antiretroviral therapy. The receptors were gathered from an adult man with HIV who was CMV-seropositive.

The chain has TRBV29-1 and TRBJ1-2; D unclear. Trimming took off 4 bases at V and 5 bases at J, with 20 bases between the two ends. The CDR3 spans 15 residues. Germline CDR1 SQVTM, CDR2 ANQGSEA. The CDR3 loop reads CSVVPGSISGYGYTF. The CDR3 DNA is TGCAGCGTTGTCCCGGGCTCAATAAGTGGGTATGGCTACACCTTC.

The chain combines TRBV6-5 with TRBJ1-1; unclear D gene. Between the trimmed V and J ends, which lost 3 bases and 2 bases, there was a span of 16 bases. CDR1 and CDR2 (germline): MNHEY, SVGAGI. This CDR3 spans 16 amino acids. The CDR3 DNA is TGTGCCAGCAGTTATTTATCATCAAAGGGAAACACTGAAGCTTTCTTT. This translates into CASSYLSSKGNTEAFF.

V usage is TRBV6-5 and J usage is TRBJ1-1; no reliable D call. The CDR3 has 13 amino acids. Deletions cut 11 bases from V and 0 bases from J, with 13 bases between. Germline V lookup: CDR1 MNHEY, CDR2 SVGAGI. This CDR3 is CAARTAVNTEAFF. The CDR3 bases are TGTGCCGCACGCACAGCCGTGAACACTGAAGCTTTCTTT.

V gene TRBV5-4 combines with J gene TRBJ1-6, with a tentative D call TRBD1 (5 bases). This CDR3 contains 16 residues. Trimming cost V 2 bases and J 7 bases, with 16 bases left between them. Germline V lookup: CDR1 SGHNT, CDR2 YYREEE (reference sequence). The CDR3 protein is CASSFTAGRANSPLHF. For the CDR3, the DNA is TGTGCCAGCAGCTTTACCGCAGGGCGAGCAAATTCACCCCTCCACTTT.

This clone was detected once. This chain joins TRBV12-5 and TRBJ2-7; D possibly corresponds to TRBD2 (5 bases). Germline CDR1 reads LGHNT; CDR2 reads FRNRAP. The CDR3 length is 12 residues. Between the trimmed V and J ends, which lost 4 bases and 3 bases, there was a span of 7 bases. The CDR3 coding sequence is TGTGCTAGTGGTTGGGGAGACTACGAGCAGTACTTC. It codes for CASGWGDYEQYF.

The rearrangement links TRBV13 to TRBJ1-3; the D is unclear. The CDR3 covers 13 residues. Germline V gene lookup returns CDR1 PRHDT and CDR2 FYEKMQ (reference sequence). The V gene lost 1 base and the J gene lost 3 bases, with 4 bases spanning the gap. The CDR3: CASSLERGNTIYF. The CDR3 DNA follows: TGTGCCAGCAGCTTAGAGCGTGGAAACACCATATATTTT.

The J gene is TRBJ2-3, the V gene TRBV2, with TRBD2 matching over 9 bases. Germline V CDR1 and CDR2: SNHLY, FYNNEI. Losses at the gene ends were 6 bases for V and 1 base for J; bases not matched to a gene: 5. This CDR3 has 15 amino acids. This chain's CDR3 is CASSWTSEGTDTQYF. The DNA for the CDR3 is TGTGCCAGCAGCTGGACTAGCGAAGGCACAGATACGCAGTATTTT.

V and J are TRBV10-2 and TRBJ2-7; 8 nucleotides agree with TRBD1. With V trimmed by 4 bases and J by 6 bases, 5 bases remained unmatched. The germline V gene has CDR1 WSHSY and CDR2 SAAADI. The CDR3 contains 13 residues. The CDR3 sequence is CASSGQGAVEQYF. The DNA of the CDR3 is TGCGCCAGCAGTGGGCAGGGGGCGGTCGAGCAGTACTTC.

Points on this clone: A junction end diverges from the germline sequence, so it may reflect a read error. The chain has TRBV7-9 and TRBJ1-5, with 8 positions matching TRBD1. In germline, CDR1 is SEHNR, CDR2 FQNEAQ (reference sequence). This CDR3 is 15 amino acids long. The CDR3 DNA reads as TGTGCCAGCAGTTCTGGACAGGGAAGCAGTCAGCCCCAGCATTTT. It codes for CASSSGQGSSQPQHF.

This rearrangement joins TRBV4-1 to TRBJ1-5; no clear D. Germline CDR1 reads MGHRA; CDR2 reads YSYEKL. The V gene lost 5 bases and the J gene lost 6 bases, with 14 bases spanning the gap. The CDR3 extends over 14 amino acids. In DNA, the CDR3 is TGCGCCAGCAGCAAAACGAGGGATCCTCAGCCCCAGCATTTT. Its protein product is CASSKTRDPQPQHF.

This clone was detected once. The chain links TRBV5-1 to TRBJ1-1, with D uncertain. The CDR3 contains 15 residues. Germline V gene lookup returns CDR1 SGHRS and CDR2 YFSETQ. Trimming left V 0 bases short and J 0 bases short, with 9 bases between. The CDR3 loop is CASSLDSGMNTEAFF. CDR3 bases: TGCGCCAGCAGCTTGGATTCCGGGATGAACACTGAAGCTTTCTTT. Drawing the rest from reference TRBV5-1 and TRBJ1-1, the complete variable domain is KAGVTQTPRYLIKTRGQQVTLSCSPISGHRSVSWYQQTPGQGLQFLFEYFSETQRNKGNFPGRFSGRQFSNSRSEMNVSTLELGDSALYLCASSLDSGMNTEAFFGQGTRLTVV.

This clone was seen a handful of times. The rearrangement joins TRBV7-6 to TRBJ2-2; the D gene is possibly TRBD1 (6 bases). This CDR3 is 15 amino acids long. CDR1 is SGHVS, CDR2 FNYEAQ, per germline. The ends were cut back, 3 bases at V and 5 bases at J, with 13 bases in the middle. CDR3 DNA: TGTGCCAGCAGCTTGGGCCCAACAGGGACCGGGGAGCTGTTTTTT. Translated: CASSLGPTGTGELFF.

The count of this clone is one. The chain carries TRBV6-6 and TRBJ1-3; 7 bases fit TRBD1. After removal of 5 bases from V and 4 bases from J, the junction contained 11 bases not matched to a gene. The germline CDR1 and CDR2 sequences are MNHNY and SVGAGI (reference sequence). This CDR3 is built from 16 residues. As DNA, the CDR3 is TGTGCCAGCAGTCGCTCGACCGGGACAGACGGAAACACCATATATTTT. The encoded protein is CASSRSTGTDGNTIYF.

The V gene is TRBV9, the J gene TRBJ2-3, with D unresolved. The CDR3 runs 15 residues. Trimming removed 0 bases at V and 4 bases at J, with 12 bases between. Germline CDR1 is SGDLS and CDR2 is YYNGEE. CDR3 DNA sequence: TGTGCCAGCAGCGTAGCTCCCCTCATGTCAGATACGCAGTATTTT. Amino acid sequence: CASSVAPLMSDTQYF.

The chain recombines TRBV27 with TRBJ2-7, with a tentative D call TRBD2 (6 bases). Trimming took 6 bases from V and 0 from J, leaving 12 bases between them. Per the germline V gene, CDR1 is MNHEY and CDR2 is SMNVEV (reference sequence). The CDR3 covers 14 residues. Here the CDR3 DNA reads TGTGCCAGCAGGCGGGACGGCAGCTCCTACGAGCAGTACTTC. It specifies CASRRDGSSYEQYF.

This clone was seen only a few times. This chain links TRBV19 with TRBJ1-1; D gene ambiguous. This CDR3 contains 16 residues. Between the trimmed V and J ends, which lost 0 bases and 1 base, there was a span of 12 bases. Germline values: CDR1 LNHDA, CDR2 SQIVND (reference sequence). CDR3 nucleotides: TGTGCCAGTAGTATAGATCAGTCTACAGCGAACACTGAAGCTTTCTTT. It translates to CASSIDQSTANTEAFF. Variable domain in full (rest from reference TRBV19 and TRBJ1-1): DGGITQSPKYLFRKEGQNVTLSCEQNLNHDAMYWYRQDPGQGLRLIYYSQIVNDFQKGDIAEGYSVSREKKESFPLTVTSAQKNPTAFYLCASSIDQSTANTEAFFGQGTRLTVV.

The count of this clone is one. The chain is built from TRBV3-1 (or the pseudogene TRBV3-2) and TRBJ1-2; TRBD1 might be the D (5 bases). Per the germline V gene, CDR1 is LGHDT and CDR2 is YNNKEL (reference sequence). Trimming cost V 0 bases and J 8 bases, with 25 bases left between them. The CDR3 is 18 residues long. CDR3 protein: CASSQDWGSNRGLGGYTF. CDR3 nucleotide sequence: TGTGCCAGCAGCCAAGATTGGGGTAGCAATCGGGGCCTTGGAGGCTACACCTTC.

The chain carries TRBV27 and TRBJ2-1; 7 positions match TRBD1. This CDR3 has 16 amino acids. The germline gives CDR1 MNHEY, CDR2 SMNVEV (reference sequence). J lost 6 bases, V lost 6 bases, and 14 bases had no gene match. The CDR3 spells CASRPAKGGPGNEQFF. The CDR3 nucleotides read TGTGCCAGCAGACCCGCCAAAGGGGGCCCGGGCAATGAGCAGTTCTTC.

The V gene is TRBV2, the J gene TRBJ1-4, with D unclear. Deletions cut 4 bases from V and 11 bases from J, with 11 bases between. Germline V CDR1 and CDR2: SNHLY, FYNNEI. The CDR3 is 12 amino acids. CDR3 residues: CASSGPLLKLFF. The DNA of the CDR3 is TGTGCCAGCAGTGGGCCGCTATTGAAACTGTTTTTT.

V is TRBV7-8 and J is TRBJ1-4; the D is unclear. Trimming stripped 5 bases from V and 6 bases from J, with 16 bases between. The V gene's germline CDR1 is SGHVS and CDR2 FQNEAQ. This CDR3 is 15 amino acids long. The CDR3 here is CASSRGTLLHEKLFF. DNA of the CDR3: TGTGCCAGCAGCCGCGGAACACTCCTCCATGAAAAACTGTTTTTT.

The chain links TRBV28 to TRBJ2-3, with D perhaps matching TRBD2 (7 bases). Trimming pared 10 bases from V and 1 base from J, leaving 30 bases between. The CDR3 contains 19 residues. Per germline, CDR1 MDHEN and CDR2 SYDVKM. This CDR3 is CATRRGGRGPTPGTDTQYF. For the CDR3, the DNA is TGTGCCACCCGACGGGGTGGGCGGGGGCCAACCCCTGGCACAGATACGCAGTATTTT.

The CDR3 sequence is CASSIPGRKGTQYF. In nucleotides, the CDR3 is TGTGCCAGTAGTATCCCGGGCCGTAAAGGGACCCAGTACTTC. The chain recombines TRBV19 with TRBJ2-5, with D uncertain. Germline CDR1 LNHDA, CDR2 SQIVND (reference sequence). V was cut by 3 bases and J by 7 bases, with 15 bases left in between. The length of the CDR3 is 14 residues.

V and J are TRBV5-6 and TRBJ1-2; 7 bases line up with TRBD1. CDR1 and CDR2 from the germline V gene are SGHDT and YYEEEE. The CDR3 has 16 amino acids. The V segment lost 4 bases and the J segment 0 bases; nucleotides outside the gene matches: 9. Here the CDR3 DNA reads TGTGCCAGCAGCATCTACGGACAGGCAGCTAACTATGGCTACACCTTC. Residues: CASSIYGQAANYGYTF.

The gene calls are TRBV7-9 and TRBJ2-5; D remains unclear. This CDR3 has 13 amino acids. Germline V gene lookup returns CDR1 SEHNR and CDR2 FQNEAQ (reference sequence). Trimming shortened V by 5 bases and J by 4 bases, and 11 bases separated the two germline ends. In DNA form, the CDR3 reads TGTGCCAGCAGCCAAACGGGTCCAGAGACCCAGTACTTC. Residues: CASSQTGPETQYF.

This sequence joins TRBV6-5 and TRBJ1-6, with 11 bases identical to TRBD1. Germline values: CDR1 MNHEY, CDR2 SVGAGI. V shed 7 bases and J 7 bases; nucleotides not matched to a gene: 3. The CDR3 extends over 14 amino acids. The CDR3 DNA reads as TGTGCCAGCACGAGGGACAGGGGGAATTCACCCCTCCACTTT. Its translation: CASTRDRGNSPLHF.

The CDR3 reads CASSRTGANTGELFF. DNA for the CDR3: TGTGCCAGCAGTCGGACAGGAGCTAACACCGGGGAGCTGTTTTTT. The gene calls are TRBV7-3 and TRBJ2-2; 7 nucleotides match TRBD1. Germline lookup yields CDR1 SGHTA and CDR2 FQGTGA. The CDR3 spans 15 residues. The J segment lost 2 bases and the V segment lost 6 bases, leaving 6 bases of the junction unmatched. Using reference TRBV7-3 and TRBJ2-2 for the parts outside the CDR3, the full variable domain is GAGVSQTPSNKVTEKGKYVELRCDPISGHTALYWYRQSLGQGPEFLIYFQGTGAADDSGLPNDRFFAVRPEGSVSTLKIQRTERGDSAVYLCASSRTGANTGELFFGEGSRLTVL.